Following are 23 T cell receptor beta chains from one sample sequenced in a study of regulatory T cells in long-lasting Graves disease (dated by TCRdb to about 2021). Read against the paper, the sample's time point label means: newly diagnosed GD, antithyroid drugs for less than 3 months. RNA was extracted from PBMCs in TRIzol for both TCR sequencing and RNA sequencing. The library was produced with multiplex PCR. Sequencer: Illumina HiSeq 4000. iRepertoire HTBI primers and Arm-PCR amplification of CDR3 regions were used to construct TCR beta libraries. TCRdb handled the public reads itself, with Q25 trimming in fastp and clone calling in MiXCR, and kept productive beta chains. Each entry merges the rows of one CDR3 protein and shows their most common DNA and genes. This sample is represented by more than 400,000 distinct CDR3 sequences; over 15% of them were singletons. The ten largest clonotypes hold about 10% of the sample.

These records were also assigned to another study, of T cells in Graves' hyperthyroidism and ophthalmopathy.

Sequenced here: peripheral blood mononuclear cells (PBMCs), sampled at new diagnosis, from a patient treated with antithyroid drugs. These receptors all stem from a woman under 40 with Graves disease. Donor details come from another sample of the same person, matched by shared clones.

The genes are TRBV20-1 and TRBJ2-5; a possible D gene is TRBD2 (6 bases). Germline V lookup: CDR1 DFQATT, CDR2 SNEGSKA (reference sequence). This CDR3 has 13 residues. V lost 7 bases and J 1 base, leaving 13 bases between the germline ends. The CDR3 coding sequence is TGCAGTGTTCGACTAGGCGTCCAAGAGACCCAGTACTTC. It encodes CSVRLGVQETQYF.

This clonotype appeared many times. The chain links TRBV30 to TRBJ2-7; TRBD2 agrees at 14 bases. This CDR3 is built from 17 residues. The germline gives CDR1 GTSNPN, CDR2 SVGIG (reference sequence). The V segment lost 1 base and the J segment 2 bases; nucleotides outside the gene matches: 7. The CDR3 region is CAWSGRTSGRNPYEQYF. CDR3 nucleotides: TGTGCCTGGAGTGGCCGGACTAGCGGGAGGAATCCCTACGAGCAGTACTTC.

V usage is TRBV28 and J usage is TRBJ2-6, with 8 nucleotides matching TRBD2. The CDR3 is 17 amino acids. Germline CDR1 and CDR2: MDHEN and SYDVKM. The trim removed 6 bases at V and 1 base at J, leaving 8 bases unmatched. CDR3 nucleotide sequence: TGTGCCAGCAGACCGGGGGGGGCCGGATCTGGGGCCAACGTCCTGACTTTC. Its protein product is CASRPGGAGSGANVLTF.

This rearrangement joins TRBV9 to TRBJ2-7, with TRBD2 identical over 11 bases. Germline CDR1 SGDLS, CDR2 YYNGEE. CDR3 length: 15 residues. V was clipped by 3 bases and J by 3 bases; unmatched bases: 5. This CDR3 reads CASSETGTSGYEQYF. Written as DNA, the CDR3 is TGTGCCAGCAGCGAAACCGGGACTAGCGGCTACGAGCAGTACTTC.

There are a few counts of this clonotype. Written as DNA, the CDR3 is TGTGCCAGTAGTACGAGCGGGAGGCAGTACAATGAGCAGTTCTTC. Its protein is CASSTSGRQYNEQFF. This chain uses TRBV19 with TRBJ2-1; TRBD2 matches 9 bases. Germline trimming cut 4 bases from V and 4 bases from J; bases unmatched to any gene: 5. In germline, CDR1 is LNHDA, CDR2 SQIVND (reference sequence). The CDR3 spans 15 residues.

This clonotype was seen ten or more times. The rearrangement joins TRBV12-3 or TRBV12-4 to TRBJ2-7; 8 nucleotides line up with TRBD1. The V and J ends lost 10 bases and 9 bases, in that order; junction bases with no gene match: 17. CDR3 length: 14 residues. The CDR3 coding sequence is TGTGCCACCACGGGGTCGGGGACAGGATCAGTGCAGTACTTC. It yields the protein CATTGSGTGSVQYF.

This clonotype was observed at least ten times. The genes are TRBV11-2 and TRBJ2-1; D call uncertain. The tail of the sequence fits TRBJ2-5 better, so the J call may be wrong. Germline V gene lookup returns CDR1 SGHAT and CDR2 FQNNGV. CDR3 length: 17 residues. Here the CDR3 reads CASSFFRRRSLQETQYF. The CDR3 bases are TGTGCCAGCAGCTTCTTCCGCCGGCGAAGCCTCCAAGAGACCCAGTACTTC.

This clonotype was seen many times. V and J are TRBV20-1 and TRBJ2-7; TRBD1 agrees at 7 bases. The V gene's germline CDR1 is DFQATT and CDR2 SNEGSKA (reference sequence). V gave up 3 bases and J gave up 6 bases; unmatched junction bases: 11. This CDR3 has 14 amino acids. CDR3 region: CSASRGSGVVEQYF. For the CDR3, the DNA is TGCAGTGCTAGCAGGGGGAGCGGCGTTGTCGAGCAGTACTTC.

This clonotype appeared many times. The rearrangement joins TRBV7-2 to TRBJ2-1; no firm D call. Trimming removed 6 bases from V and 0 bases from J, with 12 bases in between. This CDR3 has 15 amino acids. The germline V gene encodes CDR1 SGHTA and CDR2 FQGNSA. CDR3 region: CASSSSLSSYNEQFF. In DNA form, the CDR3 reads TGTGCCAGCAGTTCCAGTCTGAGCTCCTACAATGAGCAGTTCTTC. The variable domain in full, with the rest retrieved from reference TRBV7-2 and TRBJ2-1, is GAGVSQSPSNKVTEKGKDVELRCDPISGHTALYWYRQSLGQGLEFLIYFQGNSAPDKSGLPSDRFSAERTGGSVSTLTIQRTQQEDSAVYLCASSSSLSSYNEQFFGPGTRLTVL.

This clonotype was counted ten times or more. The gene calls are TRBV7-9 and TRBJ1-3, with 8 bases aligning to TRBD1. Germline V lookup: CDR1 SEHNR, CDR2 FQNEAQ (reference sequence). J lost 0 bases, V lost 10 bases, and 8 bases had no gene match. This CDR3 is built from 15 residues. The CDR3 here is CATVPQGASGNTIYF. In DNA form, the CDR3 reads TGTGCCACGGTGCCTCAGGGGGCCTCTGGAAACACCATATATTTT.

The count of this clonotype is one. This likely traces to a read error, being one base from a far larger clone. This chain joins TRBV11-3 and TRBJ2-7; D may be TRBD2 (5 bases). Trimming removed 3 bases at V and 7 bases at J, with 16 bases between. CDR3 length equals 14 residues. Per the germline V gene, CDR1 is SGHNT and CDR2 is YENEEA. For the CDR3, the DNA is TGTGCCAGCAGCTTTGGCGGGTCTTACAATGAGCAGTACTTC. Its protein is CASSFGGSYNEQYF.

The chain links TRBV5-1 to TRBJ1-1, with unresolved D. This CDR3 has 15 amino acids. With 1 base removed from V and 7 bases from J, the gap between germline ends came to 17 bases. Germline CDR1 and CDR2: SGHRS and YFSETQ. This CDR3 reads CASSLNPPTDGEAFF. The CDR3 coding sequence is TGCGCCAGCAGCTTGAACCCCCCGACGGACGGTGAAGCTTTCTTT.

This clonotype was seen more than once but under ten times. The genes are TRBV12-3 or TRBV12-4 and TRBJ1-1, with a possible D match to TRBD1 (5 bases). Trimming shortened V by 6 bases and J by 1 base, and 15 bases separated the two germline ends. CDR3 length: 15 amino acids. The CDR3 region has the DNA TGTGCCAGCAGCTTGAAGGGGTTCGGGAACACTGAAGCTTTCTTT. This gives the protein CASSLKGFGNTEAFF.

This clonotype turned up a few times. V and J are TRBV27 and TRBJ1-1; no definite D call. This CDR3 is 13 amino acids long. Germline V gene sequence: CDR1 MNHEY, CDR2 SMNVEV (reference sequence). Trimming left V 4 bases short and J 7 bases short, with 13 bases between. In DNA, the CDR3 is TGTGCCAGCAGTTGGGATAGGGCGGGTGAAGCTTTCTTT. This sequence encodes CASSWDRAGEAFF.

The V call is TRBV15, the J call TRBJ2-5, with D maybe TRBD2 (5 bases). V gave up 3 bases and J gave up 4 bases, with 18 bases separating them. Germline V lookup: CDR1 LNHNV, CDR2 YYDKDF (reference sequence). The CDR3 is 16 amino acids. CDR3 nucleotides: TGTGCCACCAGCAGCTACATGCGGGCGAAAGGAGAGACCCAGTACTTC. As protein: CATSSYMRAKGETQYF.

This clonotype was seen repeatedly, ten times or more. The CDR3 sequence is CSASNVGGDIVEQYF. CDR3 DNA: TGCAGTGCTAGTAACGTGGGAGGTGATATCGTGGAGCAGTACTTC. The chain recombines TRBV20-1 with TRBJ2-7, with a possible D match to TRBD2 (6 bases). V was cut by 3 bases and J by 7 bases, with 22 bases left in between. The CDR3 spans 15 residues. Per the germline V gene, CDR1 is DFQATT and CDR2 is SNEGSKA (reference sequence).

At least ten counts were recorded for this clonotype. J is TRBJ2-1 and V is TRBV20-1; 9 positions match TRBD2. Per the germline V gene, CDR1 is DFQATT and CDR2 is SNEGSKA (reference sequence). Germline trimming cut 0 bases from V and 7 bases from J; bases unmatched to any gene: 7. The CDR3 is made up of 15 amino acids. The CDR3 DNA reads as TGCAGTGCTAGAGATATAGCGGGAGTCAAAAATGAGCAGTTCTTC. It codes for CSARDIAGVKNEQFF.

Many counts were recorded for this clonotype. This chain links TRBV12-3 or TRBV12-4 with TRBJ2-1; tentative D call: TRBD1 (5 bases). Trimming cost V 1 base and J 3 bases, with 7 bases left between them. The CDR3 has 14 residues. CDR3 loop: CASSLVQGYNEQFF. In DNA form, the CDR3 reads TGTGCCAGCAGTTTAGTCCAGGGCTACAATGAGCAGTTCTTC.

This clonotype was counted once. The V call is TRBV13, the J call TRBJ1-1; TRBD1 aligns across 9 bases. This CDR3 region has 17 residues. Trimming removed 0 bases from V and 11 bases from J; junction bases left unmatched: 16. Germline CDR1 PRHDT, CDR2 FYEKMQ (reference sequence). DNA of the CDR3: TGTGCCAGCAGCTTAGGCCTGGGACAGGGCGAGGCCGGCCAGGCTTTCTTT. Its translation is CASSLGLGQGEAGQAFF.

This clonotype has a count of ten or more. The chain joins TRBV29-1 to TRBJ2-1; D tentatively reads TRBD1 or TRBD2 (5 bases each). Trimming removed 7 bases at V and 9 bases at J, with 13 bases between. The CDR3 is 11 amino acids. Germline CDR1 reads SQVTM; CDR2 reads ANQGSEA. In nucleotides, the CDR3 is TGCAGCGGGGACGCAGATTTTGAGCAGTTCTTC. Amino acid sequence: CSGDADFEQFF.

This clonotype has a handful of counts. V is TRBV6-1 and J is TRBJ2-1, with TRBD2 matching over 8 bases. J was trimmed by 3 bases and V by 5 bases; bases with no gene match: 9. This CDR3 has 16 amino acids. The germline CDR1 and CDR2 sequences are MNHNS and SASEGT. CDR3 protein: CASSTALAGFYNEQFF. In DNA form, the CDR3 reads TGTGCCAGCAGTACGGCGCTAGCGGGCTTCTACAATGAGCAGTTCTTC.

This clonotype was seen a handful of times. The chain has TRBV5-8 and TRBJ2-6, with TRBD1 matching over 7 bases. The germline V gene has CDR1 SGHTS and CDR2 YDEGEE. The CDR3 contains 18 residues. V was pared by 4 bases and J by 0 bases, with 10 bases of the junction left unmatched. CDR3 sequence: CASSQEGQAHSGANVLTF. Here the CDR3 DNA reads TGTGCCAGCAGCCAAGAAGGACAGGCTCACTCTGGGGCCAACGTCCTGACTTTC.

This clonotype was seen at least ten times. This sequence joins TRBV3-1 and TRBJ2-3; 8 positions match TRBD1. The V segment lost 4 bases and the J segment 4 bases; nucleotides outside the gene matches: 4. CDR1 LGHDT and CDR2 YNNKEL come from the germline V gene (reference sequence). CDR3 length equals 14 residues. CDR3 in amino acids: CASSRRTGSDTQYF. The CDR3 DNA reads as TGTGCCAGCAGCCGACGGACAGGGTCAGATACGCAGTATTTT.